This paragraph reports one T cell receptor beta chain. Its target is unknown. Germline is not matched at one junction end, which may reflect a read error. The V gene's germline CDR1 is SQVTM and CDR2 ANQGSEA. The CDR3 totals 13 residues. This sample's RNA came from whole unsorted tissue. The data were taken from a study of tumor and adjacent non-tumor tissue in lung cancer. Three rounds of nested PCR, following a modified ARM-PCR protocol, produced the TCRbeta library. One entry per CDR3 protein results from TCRdb running MiXCR on the multiplex PCR reads. The data show 100,000 to 150,000 distinct CDR3 sequences, with approximately 66% seen just once and 9.5% to 15% held by the top ten. Overall study findings and caveats: Tumor TCR diversity, when higher, was linked to shorter survival.

The sample comprised lung tumor tissue. This TCR was sampled from a man aged 25 to 45 with non-small cell lung cancer. The gene calls are TRBV29-1 and TRBJ1-2, with D tentatively TRBD1 (5 bases). DNA for the CDR3: TGCAGCGAGGGGTCGGGTATGGACTATGGCTACATCTTC. It yields the protein CSEGSGMDYGYIF.